Sequencing of this T cell receptor (beta chain) was carried out in a study of blood T cell repertoires in COVID-19. Study summary: T cells, B-cell-depleted T cells, or PBMCs provided the cDNA or gDNA that served as material.

CDR1 LNHDA and CDR2 SQIVND come from the germline V gene (reference sequence). The ends were cut back, 1 base at V and 0 bases at J, with 10 bases in the middle. The CDR3 covers 15 residues. Sequencing used immunoSEQ multiplex PCR; TCRdb keeps in-frame clones, though not all of them. The sample shows 100,000 or so clones, 86% of them seen only once. The sequence was obtained from a woman aged 55-70 years in a cohort sampled during active or convalescent COVID-19. This sequence joins TRBV19 and TRBJ2-7; D remains unclear. The sequenced material came from peripheral blood. The CDR3 loop reads CASSIGQISSYEQYF. For the CDR3, the DNA is TGTGCCAGTAGTATAGGGCAGATAAGCTCCTACGAGCAGTACTTC. The whole variable domain, filled in from reference TRBV19 and TRBJ2-7, reads DGGITQSPKYLFRKEGQNVTLSCEQNLNHDAMYWYRQDPGQGLRLIYYSQIVNDFQKGDIAEGYSVSREKKESFPLTVTSAQKNPTAFYLCASSIGQISSYEQYFGPGTRLTVT.